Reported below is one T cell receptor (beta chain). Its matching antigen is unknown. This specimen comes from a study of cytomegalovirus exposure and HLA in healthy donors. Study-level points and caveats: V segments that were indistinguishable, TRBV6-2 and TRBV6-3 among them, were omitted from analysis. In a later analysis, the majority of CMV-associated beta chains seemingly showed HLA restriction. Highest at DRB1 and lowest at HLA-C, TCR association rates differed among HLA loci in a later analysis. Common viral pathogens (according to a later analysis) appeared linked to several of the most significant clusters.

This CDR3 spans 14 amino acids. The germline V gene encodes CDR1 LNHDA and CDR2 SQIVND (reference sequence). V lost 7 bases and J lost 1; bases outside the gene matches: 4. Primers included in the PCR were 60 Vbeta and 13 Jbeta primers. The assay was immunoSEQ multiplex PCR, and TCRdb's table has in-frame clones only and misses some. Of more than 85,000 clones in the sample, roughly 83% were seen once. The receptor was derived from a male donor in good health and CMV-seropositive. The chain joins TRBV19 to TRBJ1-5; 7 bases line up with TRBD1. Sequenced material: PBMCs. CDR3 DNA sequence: TGTGCCAGTACGACAGGGTTCAGCAATCAGCCCCAGCATTTT. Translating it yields CASTTGFSNQPQHF.